The 26 T cell receptor beta chains reported below all come from one sample, sequenced in a study of cytomegalovirus exposure and HLA in healthy donors. PCR primers comprised 60 Vbeta and 13 Jbeta primers. The table came from immunoSEQ multiplex PCR; TCRdb's copy has only in-frame clones and leaves some out. This sample has some 150,000 clones; 60% to 80% occur once, and the top ten carry less than 2%. Sequenced input: PBMCs. Receptors originate from a woman in her twenties or thirties in good health and CMV-seronegative.

The chain employs TRBV16 and TRBJ1-5; perhaps TRBD1 as D (6 bases). The CDR3 consists of 15 residues. With 2 bases removed from V and 6 bases from J, the gap between germline ends came to 14 bases. Germline V CDR1 and CDR2: KGHSY, FQNENV. The CDR3 here is CASSQESQGSQPQHF. CDR3 DNA sequence: TGTGCCAGCAGCCAAGAATCCCAGGGGAGTCAGCCCCAGCATTTT.

This rearrangement joins TRBV7-9 to TRBJ2-5; D possibly corresponds to TRBD1 (6 bases). Germline lookup yields CDR1 SEHNR and CDR2 FQNEAQ (reference sequence). Trimming cost V 4 bases and J 1 base, with 16 bases left between them. The CDR3 runs to 16 residues. CDR3 loop: CASSSSRQDPQETQYF. For the CDR3, the DNA is TGTGCCAGCAGCTCCTCCAGACAGGACCCCCAAGAGACCCAGTACTTC.

This clone was detected once. This CDR3 reads CASSPSFYNEQFF. The CDR3 nucleotides read TGTGCCAGCAGCCCTTCGTTCTACAATGAGCAGTTCTTC. V is TRBV9 and J is TRBJ2-1, with D unresolved. Germline CDR1 SGDLS, CDR2 YYNGEE. With 4 bases removed from V and 3 bases from J, the gap between germline ends came to 8 bases. This CDR3 is built from 13 residues.

CDR3 DNA: TGTGCCAGCATTGGACAGGGTGTTCGCTATGGCTACACCTTC. It codes for CASIGQGVRYGYTF. The chain joins TRBV6-1 to TRBJ1-2, with TRBD1 matching over 8 bases. The V gene's germline CDR1 is MNHNS and CDR2 SASEGT. This CDR3 is built from 14 residues. V trimming: 7 bases; J trimming: 4 bases; junction bases outside the gene matches: 8.

V gene TRBV30 combines with J gene TRBJ1-2, with D possibly being TRBD1 (5 bases). V dropped 3 bases and J dropped 4 bases, with 12 bases sitting between them. CDR3 length equals 13 residues. Germline V gives CDR1 GTSNPN, CDR2 SVGIG (reference sequence). Here the CDR3 reads CAWRQDHVYGYTF. Written as DNA, the CDR3 is TGTGCCTGGAGACAGGACCATGTCTATGGCTACACCTTC.

The chain carries TRBV7-2 and TRBJ1-3, with D unclear. This CDR3 has 16 residues. Germline CDR1 is SGHTA and CDR2 is FQGNSA. The V end was cut by 1 base, the J end by 0 bases, with 10 bases between. CDR3 loop: CASSLGALSSGNTIYF. CDR3 DNA: TGTGCCAGCAGCTTAGGAGCACTGAGCTCTGGAAACACCATATATTTT. The full variable domain, in which reference TRBV7-2 and TRBJ1-3 provide the parts outside the CDR3, is GAGVSQSPSNKVTEKGKDVELRCDPISGHTALYWYRQSLGQGLEFLIYFQGNSAPDKSGLPSDRFSAERTGGSVSTLTIQRTQQEDSAVYLCASSLGALSSGNTIYFGEGSWLTVV.

This clone showed up just a few times. The J gene is TRBJ2-1, the V gene TRBV6-1, with D maybe TRBD1 (6 bases). The CDR3 length is 14 residues. V was trimmed by 2 bases and J by 6 bases, leaving 11 bases between them. Germline V gene sequence: CDR1 MNHNS, CDR2 SASEGT. The CDR3 loop reads CASSENRQVNEQFF. The CDR3 bases are TGTGCCAGCAGTGAAAATCGACAGGTCAATGAGCAGTTCTTC.

This clone was picked up a small number of times. This chain uses TRBV4-3 with TRBJ1-1; 7 bases agree with TRBD1. Germline CDR1 LGHNA, CDR2 YSLEER. The ends lost 4 bases at V and 0 bases at J; junction bases unmatched: 8. This CDR3 has 16 amino acids. The CDR3 region is CASSLRQGWMNTEAFF. In DNA form, the CDR3 reads TGCGCCAGCAGCCTTCGACAGGGTTGGATGAACACTGAAGCTTTCTTT.

Only one count was recorded for this clone. The V and J genes are TRBV30 and TRBJ1-2; TRBD1 matches at 8 bases. Per the germline V gene, CDR1 is GTSNPN and CDR2 is SVGIG (reference sequence). The CDR3 length is 14 residues. The V segment lost 0 bases and the J segment 6 bases; nucleotides outside the gene matches: 6. Here the CDR3 reads CAWSVFQGANGYTF. The CDR3 DNA sequence: TGTGCCTGGAGTGTTTTTCAGGGGGCAAATGGCTACACCTTC.

The chain carries TRBV11-2 and TRBJ1-1; D ambiguous. Germline CDR1 reads SGHAT; CDR2 reads FQNNGV. Between the trimmed V and J ends, which lost 4 bases and 3 bases, there was a span of 15 bases. This CDR3 spans 15 amino acids. The CDR3: CASSSLRDGYTEAFF. The CDR3 DNA follows: TGTGCCAGCAGCTCCCTGAGGGATGGGTACACTGAAGCTTTCTTT.

The CDR3 DNA is TGTGCCAGCAGCAACCGGGACAGGACCTATGGCTACACCTTC. Translating it yields CASSNRDRTYGYTF. V and J are TRBV28 and TRBJ1-2, with 8 bases aligning to TRBD1. The CDR3 extends over 14 amino acids. Germline V CDR1 and CDR2: MDHEN, SYDVKM. Trimming at V came to 6 bases and at J to 4 bases, leaving 7 bases not matched to a gene.

V gene TRBV7-6 combines with J gene TRBJ1-5; maybe TRBD1 (6 bases). The V gene's germline CDR1 is SGHVS and CDR2 FNYEAQ. The germline V and J ends were trimmed by 0 bases and 0 bases, with 12 bases remaining between them. The CDR3 loop spans 17 amino acids. Here the CDR3 reads CASSLAPRGDSNQPQHF. CDR3 in DNA: TGTGCCAGCAGCTTAGCGCCCAGGGGCGATAGCAATCAGCCCCAGCATTTT.

The chain couples TRBV29-1 to TRBJ2-3, with D hard to call. The CDR3 runs 13 residues. From germline, CDR1 is SQVTM and CDR2 ANQGSEA. V was trimmed by 8 bases and J by 8 bases, leaving 20 bases between them. CDR3 DNA sequence: TGCAGCCCCCAGGCGATGTCCGGTGGTACGCAGTATTTT. This gives the protein CSPQAMSGGTQYF.

The chain employs TRBV19 and TRBJ1-1; 7 nucleotides line up with TRBD1. Germline V gene sequence: CDR1 LNHDA, CDR2 SQIVND (reference sequence). J gave up 3 bases and V 7 bases, and 20 bases lay outside the gene matches. This CDR3 region has 18 residues. This chain's CDR3 is CASTQGGQFKSTDTEAFF. In DNA form, the CDR3 reads TGTGCCAGTACCCAAGGGGGACAGTTTAAATCCACGGACACTGAAGCTTTCTTT.

The chain carries TRBV27 and TRBJ1-5, with a tentative D call TRBD1 (6 bases). This CDR3 contains 13 residues. Trimming took off 7 bases at V and 7 bases at J, with 14 bases between the two ends. Germline V gene sequence: CDR1 MNHEY, CDR2 SMNVEV (reference sequence). CDR3 coding DNA: TGTGCCAGCACCGAACTCAGGGGACAGCCCCAGCATTTT. Translated: CASTELRGQPQHF.

The chain couples TRBV5-1 to TRBJ1-1; D is perhaps TRBD1 (6 bases). The CDR3 spans 17 residues. From germline, CDR1 is SGHRS and CDR2 YFSETQ. V was pared by 0 bases and J by 4 bases, with 19 bases between. The CDR3 DNA reads TGCGCCAGCAGCTTGGAACAGGCTCCCAAAGGGGGCACTGAAGCTTTCTTT. This codes for CASSLEQAPKGGTEAFF.

V and J are TRBV5-5 and TRBJ1-6, with D uncertain. The CDR3 totals 13 residues. Germline loops: CDR1 SGHKS, CDR2 YYEKEE (reference sequence). The V end was cut by 1 base, the J end by 13 bases, with 12 bases between. Here the CDR3 DNA reads TGTGCCAGCAGCTTGAGGTCGGGTGACCCCCTCCACTTT. It specifies CASSLRSGDPLHF. Full variable domain (outside the CDR3, taken from reference TRBV5-5 and TRBJ1-6): DAGVTQSPTHLIKTRGQQVTLRCSPISGHKSVSWYQQVLGQGPQFIFQYYEKEERGRGNFPDRFSARQFPNYSSELNVNALLLGDSALYLCASSLRSGDPLHFGNGTRLTVT.

The chain is built from TRBV30 and TRBJ1-1; no reliable D call. Trimming shortened V by 1 base and J by 7 bases, and 7 bases separated the two germline ends. Germline CDR1 and CDR2: GTSNPN and SVGIG (reference sequence). The CDR3 length is 11 residues. This CDR3 reads CAWSGDSEAFF. The DNA for the CDR3 is TGTGCCTGGAGTGGAGATAGTGAAGCTTTCTTT. Using reference TRBV30 and TRBJ1-1 for the parts outside the CDR3, the full variable domain is SQTIHQWPATLVQPVGSPLSLECTVEGTSNPNLYWYRQAAGRGLQLLFYSVGIGQISSEVPQNLSASRPQDRQFILSSKKLLLSDSGFYLCAWSGDSEAFFGQGTRLTVV.

This chain links TRBV2 with TRBJ1-1; D is uncertain. Trimming stripped 3 bases from V and 2 bases from J, with 13 bases between. Looked up from germline, CDR1 is SNHLY and CDR2 is FYNNEI. The CDR3 has 15 amino acids. DNA of the CDR3: TGTGCCAGCAGTGATCAAGCGCTTAGAAACACTGAAGCTTTCTTT. Protein sequence: CASSDQALRNTEAFF.

A word on this clone: The sample has other DNA sequences that encode this CDR3 too. The chain employs TRBV19 and TRBJ1-1, with D perhaps TRBD1 (6 bases). Per germline, CDR1 LNHDA and CDR2 SQIVND (reference sequence). The CDR3 loop spans 12 amino acids. With 4 bases removed from V and 5 bases from J, the gap between germline ends came to 8 bases. The CDR3 coding sequence is TGTGCCAGTAGTACCGGACAGACTGAAGCTTTCTTT. The encoded protein is CASSTGQTEAFF. Looking up the rest from reference TRBV19 and TRBJ1-1 gives the full variable domain: DGGITQSPKYLFRKEGQNVTLSCEQNLNHDAMYWYRQDPGQGLRLIYYSQIVNDFQKGDIAEGYSVSREKKESFPLTVTSAQKNPTAFYLCASSTGQTEAFFGQGTRLTVV.

V gene TRBV5-1 combines with J gene TRBJ2-5, with 9 bases identical to TRBD2. This CDR3 region has 14 residues. CDR1 is SGHRS and CDR2 is YFSETQ in the germline V gene. The J segment lost 5 bases and the V segment lost 4 bases, leaving 6 bases of the junction unmatched. The CDR3 DNA follows: TGCGCCAGCAGCCTTAGCGGGGGCTTTGAGACCCAGTACTTC. Translated, it gives CASSLSGGFETQYF.

This clone was found a few times. The V and J genes are TRBV19 and TRBJ1-1, with unresolved D. This CDR3 is built from 15 residues. V lost 1 base and J lost 1, with 10 bases in between. Per the germline V gene, CDR1 is LNHDA and CDR2 is SQIVND (reference sequence). The CDR3: CASSIVPGRNTEAFF. CDR3 sequence (DNA): TGTGCCAGTAGTATAGTGCCGGGGAGGAACACTGAAGCTTTCTTT.

The rearrangement uses TRBV7-2 and TRBJ2-1, with 8 bases aligning to TRBD1. Trimming took 5 bases from V and 2 from J; bases not matched to a gene: 8. Germline V gene data show CDR1 as SGHTA and CDR2 as FQGNSA. The CDR3 contains 16 residues. The CDR3, as DNA: TGTGCCAGCAGCCAAGTGGGGACAGGAGCCTACAATGAGCAGTTCTTC. Its translation is CASSQVGTGAYNEQFF.

V usage is TRBV7-3 and J usage is TRBJ1-4; no definite D call. V lost 8 bases to trimming and J lost 6 bases, with 16 bases between them. Germline assignment: CDR1 SGHTA and CDR2 FQGTGA. The CDR3 runs 14 residues. The CDR3 nucleotides read TGTGCCAGCTCCCCTTACGCGGGTTATGAAAAACTGTTTTTT. Translated: CASSPYAGYEKLFF.

The sample holds a few counts of this clone. This sequence joins TRBV15 and TRBJ2-6, with D unclear. Germline V CDR1 and CDR2: LNHNV, YYDKDF (reference sequence). V lost 1 base and J 0 bases, leaving 10 bases between the germline ends. The CDR3 sequence is 17 residues long. As DNA, the CDR3 is TGTGCCACCAGCAGAGGTCATCCGAGCTCTGGGGCCAACGTCCTGACTTTC. It yields the protein CATSRGHPSSGANVLTF. The full variable domain, with the rest looked up from reference TRBV15 and TRBJ2-6, is DAMVIQNPRYQVTQFGKPVTLSCSQTLNHNVMYWYQQKSSQAPKLLFHYYDKDFNNEADTPDNFQSRRPNTSFCFLDIRSPGLGDTAMYLCATSRGHPSSGANVLTFGAGSRLTVL.

This clone showed up just once. The chain employs TRBV27 and TRBJ1-2, with D possibly TRBD1 on 5 matching bases. V was shortened by 3 bases and J by 7 bases, with 12 bases between the two germline ends. Germline V gene sequence: CDR1 MNHEY, CDR2 SMNVEV (reference sequence). CDR3 size: 13 residues. This CDR3 reads CASSFAGMRGYTF. In DNA, the CDR3 is TGTGCCAGCAGTTTTGCAGGGATGCGTGGCTACACCTTC.